Each of the 18 T cell receptor beta chains below was sequenced from the same sample in a study of T cells in women clearing cervical HPV infection. The data were produced by immunoSEQ multiplex PCR, yet TCRdb's version contains in-frame clones alone and is incomplete. This specimen shows roughly 45,000 clones; the ten leading clones hold 0.98%. The sample taken for sequencing was blood buffy coat. These receptors were collected from a woman aged 18 to 75 with a cervical HPV16 infection that either progressed to CIN3+ or cleared (not recorded which).

Details on this clone: The CDR3 extends 3 residues past the end of the read, so its final part is completed from the germline J gene. The gene calls are TRBV5-6 and TRBJ2-3; D uncertain. Germline V CDR1 and CDR2: SGHDT, YYEEEE. Trimming left V 4 bases short and J 2 bases short, with 14 bases between. There are 15 residues in the CDR3. CDR3 DNA, as far as it was read: TGTGCCAGCAGCCAATATACTACCGCCACAGATACG. It encodes CASSQYTTATDT. The whole CDR3 protein is CASSQYTTATDTQYF.

In the case of this clone: The read halts 3 residues ahead of the CDR3 end, with the missing end drawn from the germline J gene. This chain links TRBV5-1 with TRBJ2-7, with a weak D call TRBD2 (6 bases). CDR3 length equals 14 residues. Looked up from germline, CDR1 is SGHRS and CDR2 is YFSETQ. The V gene lost 4 bases and the J gene lost 4 bases, with 15 bases spanning the gap. The CDR3 spells CASSRDSSLYEQYF. CDR3 bases read: TGCGCCAGCAGCAGGGACTCCTCCCTTTACGAG.

Of note for this clone: The read ends 3 residues shy of where the CDR3 ends; the end is completed using the germline J gene. The chain uses TRBV5-4 and TRBJ2-7, with a tentative D call TRBD2 (5 bases). With 0 bases removed from V and 6 bases from J, the gap between germline ends came to 16 bases. The CDR3 is 15 residues long. The V gene's germline CDR1 is SGHNT and CDR2 YYREEE (reference sequence). CDR3 sequence: CASSLGAASMSEQYF. The part of the CDR3 DNA that was read is TGTGCCAGCAGCTTGGGAGCGGCCTCGATGTCCGAG.

As regards this clone: The read gets to within 3 residues of the CDR3 end, and the germline J gene fills in the rest. J is TRBJ2-3 and V is TRBV11-1, with D maybe TRBD2 (6 bases). CDR3 length equals 12 residues. Germline V lookup: CDR1 SGHAT, CDR2 FQDESV (reference sequence). CDR3 region: CASSLRGETQYF. The sequenced CDR3 bases are TGTGCCAGCAGCTTGCGGGGAGAGACG.

Note on this clone: The CDR3 is cut off 3 residues early in the read; its end comes from the germline J gene. The V and J genes are TRBV5-1 and TRBJ2-1; TRBD1 or TRBD2 may be the D gene (5 bases each). Germline V lookup: CDR1 SGHRS, CDR2 YFSETQ. V dropped 4 bases and J dropped 2 bases, with 13 bases sitting between them. The CDR3 totals 15 residues. CDR3 loop: CASSRGENAYNEQFF. CDR3 bases read: TGCGCCAGCAGCCGAGGGGAGAATGCCTACAATGAG.

This chain's CDR3 is CASSLGDRPYNEQFF. The covered CDR3 bases are TGCGCCAGCAGCTTGGGGGACAGGCCTTACAATGAG. The rearrangement uses TRBV5-1 and TRBJ2-1; 8 nucleotides line up with TRBD1. From the germline J gene comes the end of the CDR3, since the read stops 3 residues before it. Losses at the gene ends were 0 bases for V and 4 bases for J; bases not matched to a gene: 3. Germline V gene sequence: CDR1 SGHRS, CDR2 YFSETQ. This CDR3 is 15 amino acids long.

Regarding this clone: The read ends 3 residues shy of where the CDR3 ends; the end is completed using the germline J gene. This chain connects TRBV4-1 to TRBJ2-7; 8 bases fit TRBD1. There are 16 residues in the CDR3. J was trimmed by 3 bases and V by 2 bases; bases with no gene match: 9. Germline values: CDR1 MGHRA, CDR2 YSYEKL. Incomplete CDR3 DNA: TGCGCCAGCAGCCAACCGGGACAGGTTTACCTCTACGAG. Residues: CASSQPGQVYLYE. The full CDR3 sequence reads CASSQPGQVYLYEQYF.

Comments on this clone: The CDR3 end falls 3 residues outside the read, so it is completed with the germline J gene. The rearrangement links TRBV4-1 to TRBJ1-6, with 8 positions matching TRBD1. J lost 8 bases, V lost 4 bases, and 10 bases had no gene match. The CDR3 consists of 16 residues. Germline V gives CDR1 MGHRA, CDR2 YSYEKL. The part of the CDR3 DNA that was read is TGCGCCAGCAGCCCCTACGGACAGGGAGACCATTCACCC. Its protein product is CASSPYGQGDHSP. The CDR3 reads in full as CASSPYGQGDHSPLHF.

Worth noting for this clone: With the read ending 3 residues before the CDR3 end, the germline J gene is used to fill in that end. The rearrangement joins TRBV2 to TRBJ2-2, with 7 positions matching TRBD2. Germline V CDR1 and CDR2: SNHLY, FYNNEI. The CDR3 loop spans 13 amino acids. Trimming removed 11 bases from V and 1 base from J; junction bases left unmatched: 4. The part of the CDR3 DNA that was read is TGTGCCGGTCTAGCGGAGAACACCGGGGAG. It codes for CAGLAENTGE. The whole CDR3 reads CAGLAENTGELFF.

Worth noting for this clone: The read falls 3 residues short of the CDR3 end, and the missing part is taken from the germline J gene. The chain employs TRBV5-4 and TRBJ1-2, with D maybe TRBD1 (6 bases). Germline V lookup: CDR1 SGHNT, CDR2 YYREEE (reference sequence). The CDR3 length is 15 residues. The germline V and J ends were trimmed by 6 bases and 2 bases, with 17 bases remaining between them. The CDR3 bases that were read are TGTGCCAGCACCCGTTCTCTTGGACAGAACTATGGC. Its translation: CASTRSLGQNYG. The entire CDR3 is CASTRSLGQNYGYTF.

About this clone itself: The sequenced fragment ends 3 residues before the CDR3 boundary, so the rest is inferred from the germline J gene. J is TRBJ1-4 and V is TRBV2, with TRBD1 matching 8 bases. Germline CDR1 SNHLY, CDR2 FYNNEI. The length of the CDR3 is 14 residues. CDR3 amino acids: CASTTGQGWSPLFF. The DNA read from the CDR3 is TGTGCCAGCACTACCGGACAGGGATGGTCACCA. The whole variable domain, remainder taken from reference TRBV2 and TRBJ1-4, is EPEVTQTPSHQVTQMGQEVILRCVPISNHLYFYWYRQILGQKVEFLVSFYNNEISEKSEIFDDQFSVERPDGSNFTLKIRSTKLEDSAMYFCASTTGQGWSPLFFGSGTQLSVL.

In regard to this clone: The observed sequence ends 3 residues before the CDR3 terminus, with the missing tail filled in from the germline J gene. V gene TRBV2 combines with J gene TRBJ2-2; no firm D call. Looked up from germline, CDR1 is SNHLY and CDR2 is FYNNEI. The CDR3 length is 12 residues. CDR3 DNA, as far as it was read: TGTGCCAGCAGTACAGCTAATTCACCG. This codes for CASSTANSP. The CDR3 in full is CASSTANSPLFF.

Note on this clone: The sequence runs out 3 residues before the end of the CDR3; the remainder is reconstructed from the germline J gene. The genes are TRBV7-2 and TRBJ2-3; D not certain. Germline V gene data show CDR1 as SGHTA and CDR2 as FQGNSA. There are 12 residues in the CDR3. CDR3 bases read: TGTGCCAGCAGCAAGAGCCAAGAGACG. Translation gives CASSKSQET. The complete CDR3 protein is CASSKSQETQYF.

Note on this clone: The read falls 3 residues short of the CDR3 end, and the missing part is taken from the germline J gene. The chain has TRBV5-4 and TRBJ1-5; TRBD1 matches 9 bases. CDR3 length equals 16 residues. Germline assignment: CDR1 SGHNT and CDR2 YYREEE (reference sequence). The V segment lost 0 bases and the J segment 7 bases; nucleotides outside the gene matches: 8. This CDR3 reads CASSLGRTGDQQPQHF. The part of the CDR3 DNA that was read is TGTGCCAGCAGCTTGGGTAGGACAGGGGATCAACAGCCC.

Remarks on this clone: The CDR3 end falls 3 residues outside the read, so it is completed with the germline J gene. J is TRBJ1-6 and V is TRBV5-4, with D tentatively TRBD1 (6 bases). This CDR3 is built from 14 residues. V was cut by 4 bases and J by 3 bases, with 8 bases left in between. Per the germline V gene, CDR1 is SGHNT and CDR2 is YYREEE (reference sequence). CDR3 bases read: TGTGCCAGCAGCGAGGACAGCTATAATTCACCC. Its protein is CASSEDSYNSP. The full CDR3 is CASSEDSYNSPLHF.

CDR3 bases read: TGTGCCACCAGCAGAGATATCGTGGGGCTTGGC. This encodes CATSRDIVGLG. The full CDR3 reads CATSRDIVGLGYTF. The genes are TRBV15 and TRBJ1-2; TRBD1 is a possible D gene (5 bases). The read falls 3 residues short of the CDR3 end, and the missing part is taken from the germline J gene. The CDR3 length is 14 residues. V dropped 0 bases and J dropped 7 bases, with 12 bases sitting between them. CDR1 is LNHNV and CDR2 is YYDKDF in the germline V gene (reference sequence).

Incomplete CDR3 DNA: TGCAGTGCTAGAGCCGGGACTAGCGGGGAGCGCACAGATACG. Its translation: CSARAGTSGERTDT. The full CDR3 sequence reads CSARAGTSGERTDTQYF. The gene calls are TRBV20-1 and TRBJ2-3, with 13 bases lining up with TRBD2. The read stops 3 residues short of the end of the CDR3; the missing end is completed from the germline J gene. The V segment lost 1 base and the J segment 1 base; nucleotides outside the gene matches: 5. The germline V gene encodes CDR1 DFQATT and CDR2 SNEGSKA (reference sequence). This CDR3 is 17 amino acids long.

Points on this clone: The read stops 3 residues short of the end of the CDR3; the missing end is completed from the germline J gene. The chain links TRBV6-1 to TRBJ1-6, with a possible D match to TRBD1 (6 bases). The CDR3 is 15 residues long. Germline values: CDR1 MNHNS, CDR2 SASEGT. The CDR3 region is CASSEHTGTPSPLHF. The sequenced CDR3 bases are TGTGCCAGCAGTGAACACACCGGGACACCTTCGCCC.